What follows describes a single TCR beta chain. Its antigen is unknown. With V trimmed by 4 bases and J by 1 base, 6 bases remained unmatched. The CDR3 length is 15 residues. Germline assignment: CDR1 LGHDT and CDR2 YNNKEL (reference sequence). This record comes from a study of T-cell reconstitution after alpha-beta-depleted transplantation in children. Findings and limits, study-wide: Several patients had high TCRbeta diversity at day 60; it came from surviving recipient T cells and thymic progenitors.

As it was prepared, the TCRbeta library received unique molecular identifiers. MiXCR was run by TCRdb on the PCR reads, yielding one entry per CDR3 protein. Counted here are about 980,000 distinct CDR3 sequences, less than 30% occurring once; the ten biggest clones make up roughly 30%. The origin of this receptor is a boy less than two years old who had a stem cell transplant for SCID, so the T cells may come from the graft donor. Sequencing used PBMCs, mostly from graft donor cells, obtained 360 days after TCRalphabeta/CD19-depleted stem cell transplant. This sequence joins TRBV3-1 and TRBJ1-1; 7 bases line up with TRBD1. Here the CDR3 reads CASSPTGAANTEAFF. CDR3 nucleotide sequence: TGTGCCAGCAGCCCTACAGGGGCCGCGAACACTGAAGCTTTCTTT.